One and the same sample provided the 20 T cell receptor beta chains below, sequenced in a study of metastatic and nonmetastatic thyroid tumors. Patients were all untreated before their thyroid surgery. TCRdb re-analyzed the PCR reads through MiXCR. This sample yields around 50,000 clones, of which 25% to 35% are seen a single time; roughly 15% belongs to the top ten. The sample was blood. These receptor sequences come from a female donor with papillary thyroid cancer or a benign thyroid nodule (not recorded which). Some clones in this sample may be carry-over from other donors' samples.

This sequence joins TRBV6-1 and TRBJ1-3; 8 bases map to TRBD1. V lost 5 bases to trimming and J lost 4 bases; unmatched junction nucleotides: 7. CDR3 length: 15 amino acids. CDR1 and CDR2 (germline): MNHNS, SASEGT. Here the CDR3 reads CASSLPQGAGNTIYF. For the CDR3, the DNA is TGTGCCAGCAGTTTACCCCAGGGGGCCGGAAACACCATATATTTT.

The chain links TRBV11-2 to TRBJ2-5, with 8 nucleotides matching TRBD2. V shed 0 bases, J shed 5 bases, and the junction held 20 bases outside the gene matches. The CDR3 is 20 residues long. CDR1 is SGHAT and CDR2 is FQNNGV in the germline V gene. The CDR3: CASSLDPAGVRGGPRETQYF. The CDR3 coding sequence is TGTGCCAGCAGCTTAGATCCAGCGGGAGTACGGGGCGGCCCCAGGGAGACCCAGTACTTC.

The V and J genes are TRBV5-1 and TRBJ1-3; D remains ambiguous. This CDR3 contains 16 residues. The V gene lost 3 bases and the J gene lost 0 bases, with 13 bases spanning the gap. The germline CDR1 and CDR2 sequences are SGHRS and YFSETQ. For the CDR3, the DNA is TGCGCCAGCAGCTCGCACGGATCTAGCTCTGGAAACACCATATATTTT. It yields the protein CASSSHGSSSGNTIYF.

By share of the sample, this clone is medium-sized. V is TRBV6-1 and J is TRBJ2-2, with D perhaps matching TRBD2 (5 bases). There are 16 residues in the CDR3. Germline V gene lookup returns CDR1 MNHNS and CDR2 SASEGT. The ends were cut back, 7 bases at V and 7 bases at J, with 22 bases in the middle. The CDR3: CASNADGLARVGELFF. Here the CDR3 DNA reads TGTGCCAGCAATGCGGATGGGTTAGCGAGGGTCGGGGAGCTGTTTTTT.

Only a few counts were recorded for this clone. The chain has TRBV19 and TRBJ2-1; 7 bases are shared with TRBD2. The ends lost 6 bases at V and 9 bases at J; junction bases unmatched: 14. The germline V gene encodes CDR1 LNHDA and CDR2 SQIVND (reference sequence). The CDR3 has 15 residues. The CDR3 is CASRVWSGGDFEQFF. The DNA of the CDR3 is TGTGCCAGTAGGGTTTGGTCGGGGGGAGATTTTGAGCAGTTCTTC.

This clone was seen a handful of times. The chain uses TRBV6-1 and TRBJ1-5; possible D gene TRBD1, 5 bases. Germline V lookup: CDR1 MNHNS, CDR2 SASEGT. The CDR3 sequence is 12 residues long. Trimming took off 5 bases at V and 7 bases at J, with 9 bases between the two ends. The chain's CDR3 is CASSTGVQPQHF. As DNA, the CDR3 is TGTGCCAGCAGTACGGGGGTGCAGCCCCAGCATTTT.

The sample holds a few counts of this clone. V gene TRBV6-1 combines with J gene TRBJ2-5; 12 bases line up with TRBD2. Germline V gene sequence: CDR1 MNHNS, CDR2 SASEGT. This CDR3 comprises 13 residues. V was clipped by 8 bases and J by 5 bases; unmatched bases: 3. CDR3 nucleotide sequence: TGTGCCAGCCGACTAGCGGGAGAGGAGACCCAGTACTTC. Translated: CASRLAGEETQYF.

The rearrangement uses TRBV4-3 and TRBJ2-4; 8 bases fit TRBD1. In germline, CDR1 is LGHNA, CDR2 YSLEER. The CDR3 extends over 13 amino acids. V trimming: 6 bases; J trimming: 4 bases; junction bases outside the gene matches: 2. CDR3 in DNA: TGCGCCAGCAGAGACAGGGGAAAAAACATTCAGTACTTC. It yields the protein CASRDRGKNIQYF.

The chain employs TRBV6-1 and TRBJ1-2; TRBD1 is a possible D gene (6 bases). V was pared by 6 bases and J by 6 bases, with 17 bases between. This CDR3 region has 14 residues. The V gene's germline CDR1 is MNHNS and CDR2 SASEGT. CDR3 loop: CASRSIQGGNGYTF. In nucleotides, the CDR3 is TGTGCCAGCAGGTCCATACAGGGAGGGAATGGCTACACCTTC.

This clone was observed a few times. The rearrangement joins TRBV6-1 to TRBJ2-7, with 9 nucleotides matching TRBD2. CDR3 size: 17 residues. J lost 2 bases, V lost 2 bases, and 10 bases had no gene match. Germline lookup yields CDR1 MNHNS and CDR2 SASEGT. The CDR3 here is CASSEYPISSGTYEQYF. DNA of the CDR3: TGTGCCAGCAGTGAATACCCCATCTCTAGCGGGACCTACGAGCAGTACTTC.

The chain carries TRBV2 and TRBJ2-1, with D perhaps TRBD1 (6 bases). The V and J ends lost 7 bases and 4 bases respectively, with 11 bases between them. Germline lookup yields CDR1 SNHLY and CDR2 FYNNEI. This CDR3 spans 13 amino acids. CDR3 residues: CASTQGAYNEQFF. The CDR3 DNA reads TGTGCCAGCACACAGGGTGCATACAATGAGCAGTTCTTC. Looking up the rest from reference TRBV2 and TRBJ2-1 gives the full variable domain: EPEVTQTPSHQVTQMGQEVILRCVPISNHLYFYWYRQILGQKVEFLVSFYNNEISEKSEIFDDQFSVERPDGSNFTLKIRSTKLEDSAMYFCASTQGAYNEQFFGPGTRLTVL.

The rearrangement uses TRBV9 and TRBJ1-1; TRBD1 matches at 8 bases. CDR1 is SGDLS, CDR2 YYNGEE, per germline. This CDR3 comprises 14 residues. After removal of 4 bases from V and 3 bases from J, the junction contained 5 bases not matched to a gene. The CDR3 reads CASSPGTGYTEAFF. The CDR3 nucleotides read TGTGCCAGCAGCCCCGGGACAGGTTACACTGAAGCTTTCTTT.

This clone was found once. This chain joins TRBV30 and TRBJ1-5; D is possibly TRBD1 (6 bases). The germline CDR1 and CDR2 sequences are GTSNPN and SVGIG (reference sequence). The CDR3 is 13 residues long. V was cut by 2 bases and J by 4 bases, with 9 bases left in between. CDR3 sequence reads: CAWSRDKNQPQHF. The CDR3 DNA reads as TGTGCCTGGAGTAGGGACAAAAATCAGCCCCAGCATTTT.

This clone was picked up a small number of times. The genes are TRBV29-1 and TRBJ1-1, with D possibly TRBD1 on 6 matching bases. Trimming stripped 7 bases from V and 0 bases from J, with 18 bases between. CDR1 is SQVTM, CDR2 ANQGSEA, per germline. The CDR3 has 15 amino acids. CDR3 in amino acids: CSDLSSGVMNTEAFF. The CDR3 DNA reads TGCAGCGACTTATCCTCAGGGGTTATGAACACTGAAGCTTTCTTT.

This chain connects TRBV5-1 to TRBJ1-1, with D unclear. This CDR3 region has 14 residues. Trimming stripped 2 bases from V and 2 bases from J, with 10 bases between. Germline V gene data show CDR1 as SGHRS and CDR2 as YFSETQ. This CDR3 is CASSFNGDNTEAFF. The CDR3 bases are TGCGCCAGCAGCTTCAACGGGGATAACACTGAAGCTTTCTTT.

This clone came up a few times. The J gene is TRBJ2-7, the V gene TRBV6-2 or TRBV6-3, with 7 bases identical to TRBD1. After removal of 6 bases from V and 3 bases from J, the junction contained 11 bases not matched to a gene. CDR1 and CDR2 (germline): MNHEY, SVGEGT. This CDR3 has 15 amino acids. The chain's CDR3 is CASSRSDREVYEQYF. The CDR3 DNA follows: TGTGCCAGCAGCCGATCCGACAGGGAAGTCTACGAGCAGTACTTC.

This chain uses TRBV28 with TRBJ2-3; 7 nucleotides agree with TRBD2. CDR1 is MDHEN, CDR2 SYDVKM, per germline. This CDR3 comprises 14 residues. J was trimmed by 1 base and V by 3 bases; bases with no gene match: 1. For the CDR3, the DNA is TGTGCCAGCAGTTTTCTAGCGGGCACAGATACGCAGTATTTT. The encoded protein is CASSFLAGTDTQYF.

This clone was counted only a few times. The V gene is TRBV28, the J gene TRBJ1-6; D is unclear. V was clipped by 3 bases and J by 9 bases, with 9 bases between them. CDR1 MDHEN and CDR2 SYDVKM come from the germline V gene. The CDR3 extends over 13 amino acids. The CDR3 coding sequence is TGTGCCAGCAGTTTCGGGGAAATTTCACCCCTCCACTTT. Residues: CASSFGEISPLHF.

The V and J genes are TRBV20-1 and TRBJ1-5, with D perhaps matching TRBD1 (6 bases). The CDR3 spans 12 residues. Germline CDR1 is DFQATT and CDR2 is SNEGSKA (reference sequence). The V and J ends lost 4 bases and 4 bases respectively, with 8 bases between them. CDR3 DNA: TGCAGTGCTAAGGGGGGAAATCAGCCCCAGCATTTT. This sequence encodes CSAKGGNQPQHF.

This clone was found a few times. The rearrangement links TRBV19 to TRBJ1-2; 8 nucleotides align to TRBD1. CDR1 is LNHDA and CDR2 is SQIVND in the germline V gene (reference sequence). The CDR3 consists of 15 residues. V gave up 6 bases and J gave up 3 bases; unmatched junction bases: 9. The CDR3 sequence: CASRVPTGEHYGYTF. CDR3 nucleotide sequence: TGTGCCAGTAGGGTCCCGACAGGGGAGCACTATGGCTACACCTTC.